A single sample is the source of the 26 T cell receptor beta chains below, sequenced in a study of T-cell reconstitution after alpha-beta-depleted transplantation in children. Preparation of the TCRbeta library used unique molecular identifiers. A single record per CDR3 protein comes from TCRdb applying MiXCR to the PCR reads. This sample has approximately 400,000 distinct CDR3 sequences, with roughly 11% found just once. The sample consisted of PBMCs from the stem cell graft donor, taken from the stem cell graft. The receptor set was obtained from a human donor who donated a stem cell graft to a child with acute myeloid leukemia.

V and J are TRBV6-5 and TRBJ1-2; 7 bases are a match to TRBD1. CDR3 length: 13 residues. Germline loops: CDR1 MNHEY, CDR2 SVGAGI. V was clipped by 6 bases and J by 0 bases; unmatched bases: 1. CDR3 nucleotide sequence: TGTGCCAGCAGGGACAGGACTAACTATGGCTACACCTTC. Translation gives CASRDRTNYGYTF.

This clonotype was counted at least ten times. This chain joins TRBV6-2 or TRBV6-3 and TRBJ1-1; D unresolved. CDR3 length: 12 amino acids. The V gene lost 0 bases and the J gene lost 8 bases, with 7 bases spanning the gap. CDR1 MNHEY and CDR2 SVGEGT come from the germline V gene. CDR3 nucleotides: TGTGCCAGCAGTTACTCGCCAATCGAAGCTTTCTTT. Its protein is CASSYSPIEAFF.

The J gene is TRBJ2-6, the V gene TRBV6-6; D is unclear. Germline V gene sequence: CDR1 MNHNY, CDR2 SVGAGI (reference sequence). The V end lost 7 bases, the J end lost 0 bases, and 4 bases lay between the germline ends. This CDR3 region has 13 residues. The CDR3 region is CASMNSGANVLTF. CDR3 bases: TGTGCCAGCATGAACTCTGGGGCCAACGTCCTGACTTTC.

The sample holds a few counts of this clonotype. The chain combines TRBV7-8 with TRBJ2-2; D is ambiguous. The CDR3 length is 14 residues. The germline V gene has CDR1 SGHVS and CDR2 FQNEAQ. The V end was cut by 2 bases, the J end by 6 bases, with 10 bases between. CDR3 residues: CASSLFGLPGELFF. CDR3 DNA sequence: TGTGCCAGCAGCTTATTTGGGCTTCCCGGGGAGCTGTTTTTT.

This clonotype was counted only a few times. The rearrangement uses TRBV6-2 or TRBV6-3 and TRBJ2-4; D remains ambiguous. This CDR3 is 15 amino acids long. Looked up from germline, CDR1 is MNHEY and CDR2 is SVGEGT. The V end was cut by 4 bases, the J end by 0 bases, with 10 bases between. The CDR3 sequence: CASSSLALAKNIQYF. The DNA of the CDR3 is TGTGCCAGCAGTTCCCTCGCCTTAGCCAAAAACATTCAGTACTTC.

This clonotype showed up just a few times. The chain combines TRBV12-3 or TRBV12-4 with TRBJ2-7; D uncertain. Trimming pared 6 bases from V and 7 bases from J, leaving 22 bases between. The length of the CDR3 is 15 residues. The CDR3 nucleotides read TGTGCCAGCAGCGCAGGACCGCCTAGGATGGTGGAGCAGTACTTC. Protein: CASSAGPPRMVEQYF.

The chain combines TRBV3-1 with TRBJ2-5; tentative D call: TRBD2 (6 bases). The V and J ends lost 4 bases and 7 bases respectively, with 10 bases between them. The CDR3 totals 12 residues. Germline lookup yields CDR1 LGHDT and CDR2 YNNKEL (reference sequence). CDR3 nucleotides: TGTGCCAGCAGCCGGCGGGATGGGACCCAGTACTTC. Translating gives CASSRRDGTQYF.

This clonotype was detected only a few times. The CDR3 region has the DNA TGTGCCAGCAGTGGAGCCCCCGGAGGGTCAGATACGCAGTATTTT. It yields the protein CASSGAPGGSDTQYF. The chain uses TRBV6-1 and TRBJ2-3; a possible D gene is TRBD2 (6 bases). Trimming removed 4 bases at V and 4 bases at J, with 15 bases between. The CDR3 is 15 amino acids. The germline gives CDR1 MNHNS, CDR2 SASEGT.

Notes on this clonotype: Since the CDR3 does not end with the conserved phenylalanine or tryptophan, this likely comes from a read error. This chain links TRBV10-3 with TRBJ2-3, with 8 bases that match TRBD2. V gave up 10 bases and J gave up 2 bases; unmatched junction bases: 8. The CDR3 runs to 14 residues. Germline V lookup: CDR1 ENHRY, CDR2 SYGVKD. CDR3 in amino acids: CATSLAGLTDTQYS. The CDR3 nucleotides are TGTGCCACGAGCTTAGCGGGGCTCACAGATACGCAGTATTCT.

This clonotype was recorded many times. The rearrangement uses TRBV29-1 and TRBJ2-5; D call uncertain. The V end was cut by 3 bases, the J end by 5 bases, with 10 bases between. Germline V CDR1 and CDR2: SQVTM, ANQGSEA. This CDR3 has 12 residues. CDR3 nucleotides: TGCAGCGTTGAGTTCATATGGGAGACCCAGTACTTC. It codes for CSVEFIWETQYF.

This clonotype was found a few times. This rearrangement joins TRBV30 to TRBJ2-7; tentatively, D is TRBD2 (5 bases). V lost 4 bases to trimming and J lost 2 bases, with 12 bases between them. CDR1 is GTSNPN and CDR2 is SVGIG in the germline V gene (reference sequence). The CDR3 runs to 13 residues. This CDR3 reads CAWTAPGTYEQYF. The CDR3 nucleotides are TGTGCCTGGACGGCCCCCGGGACCTACGAGCAGTACTTC.

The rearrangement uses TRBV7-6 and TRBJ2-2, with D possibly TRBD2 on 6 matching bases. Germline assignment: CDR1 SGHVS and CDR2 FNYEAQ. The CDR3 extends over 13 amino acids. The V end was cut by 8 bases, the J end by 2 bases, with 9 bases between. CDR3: CASGRTNTGELFF. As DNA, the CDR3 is TGTGCCAGCGGGAGGACAAACACCGGGGAGCTGTTTTTT. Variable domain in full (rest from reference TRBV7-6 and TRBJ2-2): GAGVSQSPRYKVTKRGQDVALRCDPISGHVSLYWYRQALGQGPEFLTYFNYEAQQDKSGLPNDRFSAERPEGSISTLTIQRTEQRDSAMYRCASGRTNTGELFFGEGSRLTVL.

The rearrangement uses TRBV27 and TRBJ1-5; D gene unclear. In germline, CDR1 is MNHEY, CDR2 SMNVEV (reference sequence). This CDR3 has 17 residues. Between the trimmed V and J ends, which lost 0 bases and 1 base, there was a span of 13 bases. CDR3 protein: CASSLSPWTVSNQPQHF. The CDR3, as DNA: TGTGCCAGCAGTTTATCGCCTTGGACGGTCAGCAATCAGCCCCAGCATTTT.

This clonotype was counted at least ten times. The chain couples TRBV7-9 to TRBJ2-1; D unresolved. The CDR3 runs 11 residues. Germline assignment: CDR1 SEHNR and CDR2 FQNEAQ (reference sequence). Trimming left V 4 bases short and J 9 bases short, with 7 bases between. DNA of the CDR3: TGTGCCAGCAGCTGGCAGCTTGAGCAGTTCTTC. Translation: CASSWQLEQFF.

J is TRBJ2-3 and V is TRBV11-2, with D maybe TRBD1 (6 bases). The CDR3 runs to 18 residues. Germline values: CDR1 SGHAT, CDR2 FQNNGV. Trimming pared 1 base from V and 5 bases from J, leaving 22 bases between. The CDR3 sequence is CASSLVGPTASQGDTQYF. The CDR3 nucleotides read TGTGCCAGCAGCTTAGTAGGCCCGACAGCGTCACAGGGAGATACGCAGTATTTT.

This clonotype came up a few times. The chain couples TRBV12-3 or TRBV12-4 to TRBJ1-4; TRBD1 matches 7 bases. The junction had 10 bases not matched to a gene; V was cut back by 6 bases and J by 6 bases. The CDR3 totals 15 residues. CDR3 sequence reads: CASRGWTGRDEKLFF. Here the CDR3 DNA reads TGTGCCAGCAGGGGTTGGACAGGACGGGATGAAAAACTGTTTTTT.

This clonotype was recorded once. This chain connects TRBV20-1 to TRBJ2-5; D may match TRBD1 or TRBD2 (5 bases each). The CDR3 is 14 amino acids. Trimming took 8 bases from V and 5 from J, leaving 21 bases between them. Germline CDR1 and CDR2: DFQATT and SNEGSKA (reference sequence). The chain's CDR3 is CSPGTPGRGETQYF. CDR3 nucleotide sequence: TGCAGTCCCGGAACTCCGGGGCGCGGGGAGACCCAGTACTTC.

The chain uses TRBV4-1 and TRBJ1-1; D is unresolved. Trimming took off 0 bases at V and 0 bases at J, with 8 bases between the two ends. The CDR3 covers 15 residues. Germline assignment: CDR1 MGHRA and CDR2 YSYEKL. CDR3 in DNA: TGCGCCAGCAGCCAAGATACGGGATTGAACACTGAAGCTTTCTTT. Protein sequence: CASSQDTGLNTEAFF.

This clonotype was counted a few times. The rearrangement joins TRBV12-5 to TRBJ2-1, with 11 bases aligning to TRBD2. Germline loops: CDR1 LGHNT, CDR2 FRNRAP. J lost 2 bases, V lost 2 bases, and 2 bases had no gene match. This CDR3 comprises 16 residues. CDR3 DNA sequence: TGTGCTAGTGGTTTGAAGACTAGCGGGGCCTACAATGAGCAGTTCTTC. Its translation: CASGLKTSGAYNEQFF.

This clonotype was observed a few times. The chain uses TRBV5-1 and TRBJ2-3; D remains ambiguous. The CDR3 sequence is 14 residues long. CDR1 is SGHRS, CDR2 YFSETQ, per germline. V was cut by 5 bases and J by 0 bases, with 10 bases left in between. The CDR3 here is CASSLPISTDTQYF. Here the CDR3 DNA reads TGCGCCAGCAGTCTCCCGATTAGCACAGATACGCAGTATTTT.

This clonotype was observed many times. The CDR3 DNA is TGCAGCGTTTCGCGGACAGGACACACCGGGGAGCTGTTTTTT. This encodes CSVSRTGHTGELFF. The chain joins TRBV29-1 to TRBJ2-2, with 7 positions matching TRBD1. V was pared by 5 bases and J by 3 bases, with 6 bases of the junction left unmatched. Germline values: CDR1 SQVTM, CDR2 ANQGSEA. The CDR3 covers 14 residues.

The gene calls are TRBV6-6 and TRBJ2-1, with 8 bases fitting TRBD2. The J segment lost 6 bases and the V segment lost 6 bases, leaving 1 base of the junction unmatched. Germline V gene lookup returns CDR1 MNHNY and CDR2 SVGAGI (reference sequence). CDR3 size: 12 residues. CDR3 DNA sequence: TGTGCCAGCAGCCGGGGGGGCAATGAGCAGTTCTTC. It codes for CASSRGGNEQFF.

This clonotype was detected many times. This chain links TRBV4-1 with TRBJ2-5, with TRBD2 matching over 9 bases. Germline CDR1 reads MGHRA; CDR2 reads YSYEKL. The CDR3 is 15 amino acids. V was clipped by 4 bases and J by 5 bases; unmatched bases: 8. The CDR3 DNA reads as TGCGCCAGCAGCCTTGGACTAGCGTTAAGTGAGACCCAGTACTTC. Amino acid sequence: CASSLGLALSETQYF.

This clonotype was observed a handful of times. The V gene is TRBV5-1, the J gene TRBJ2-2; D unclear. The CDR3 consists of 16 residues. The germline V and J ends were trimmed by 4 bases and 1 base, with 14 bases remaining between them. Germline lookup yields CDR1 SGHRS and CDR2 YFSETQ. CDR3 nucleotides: TGCGCCAGCAGCATTGGACCGAGAATGAACACCGGGGAGCTGTTTTTT. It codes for CASSIGPRMNTGELFF.

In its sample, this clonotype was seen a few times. The CDR3 DNA sequence: TGCGCCAGCAGCGTACAGCCGTCTTCTGGAAACACCATATATTTT. Amino acids: CASSVQPSSGNTIYF. The chain recombines TRBV5-1 with TRBJ1-3; D not certain. The CDR3 is 15 amino acids. With 4 bases removed from V and 1 base from J, the gap between germline ends came to 12 bases. Germline V gives CDR1 SGHRS, CDR2 YFSETQ. Complete variable domain (other parts from reference TRBV5-1 and TRBJ1-3): KAGVTQTPRYLIKTRGQQVTLSCSPISGHRSVSWYQQTPGQGLQFLFEYFSETQRNKGNFPGRFSGRQFSNSRSEMNVSTLELGDSALYLCASSVQPSSGNTIYFGEGSWLTVV.

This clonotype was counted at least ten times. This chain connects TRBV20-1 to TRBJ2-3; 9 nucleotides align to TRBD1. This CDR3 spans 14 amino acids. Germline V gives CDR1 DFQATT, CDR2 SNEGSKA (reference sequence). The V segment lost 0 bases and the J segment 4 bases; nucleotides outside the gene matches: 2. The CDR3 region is CSARDGQGPDTQYF. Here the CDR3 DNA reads TGCAGTGCTAGAGATGGACAGGGGCCAGATACGCAGTATTTT.